Shown below are 10 T cell receptor beta chains from a single sample sequenced in a study of shared clonotypes between healthy human individuals. Using immunoSEQ multiplex PCR, the repertoire was profiled, and TCRdb retains in-frame clones only, with some absent. This sample has over 1.4 million clones, with over 95% found just once. Sequenced material: naive CD4+ T cells sorted from blood. Subset in this sample: CD45RA+ positively selected. The receptors here all came from a man between 25 and 39 years old in good health.

This chain links TRBV7-2 with TRBJ2-1, with 10 bases identical to TRBD1. After removal of 11 bases from V and 8 bases from J, the junction contained 12 bases not matched to a gene. Germline V CDR1 and CDR2: SGHTA, FQGNSA. This CDR3 contains 14 residues. The CDR3 sequence: CAASSGQGSDEQFF. Here the CDR3 DNA reads TGTGCCGCAAGCTCGGGACAGGGGTCCGATGAGCAGTTCTTC.

The DNA for the CDR3 is TGCAGCGTTGGGGCTCCCCTTGAGGACTACACCTTC. Its protein is CSVGAPLEDYTF. The chain links TRBV29-1 to TRBJ1-2; D uncertain. CDR3 length equals 12 residues. Trimming cost V 4 bases and J 10 bases, with 16 bases left between them. Germline V gene lookup returns CDR1 SQVTM and CDR2 ANQGSEA.

The chain joins TRBV19 to TRBJ2-3, with TRBD2 matching over 7 bases. After removal of 5 bases from V and 1 base from J, the junction contained 6 bases not matched to a gene. In germline, CDR1 is LNHDA, CDR2 SQIVND (reference sequence). The CDR3 length is 15 residues. As DNA, the CDR3 is TGTGCCAGTAGTCCTCGACTAGCAGGCACAGATACGCAGTATTTT. It is translated as CASSPRLAGTDTQYF. Complete variable domain (other parts from reference TRBV19 and TRBJ2-3): DGGITQSPKYLFRKEGQNVTLSCEQNLNHDAMYWYRQDPGQGLRLIYYSQIVNDFQKGDIAEGYSVSREKKESFPLTVTSAQKNPTAFYLCASSPRLAGTDTQYFGPGTRLTVL.

The chain recombines TRBV28 with TRBJ2-7; TRBD1 matches 7 bases. V shed 1 base and J 3 bases; nucleotides not matched to a gene: 9. Germline V gives CDR1 MDHEN, CDR2 SYDVKM. The CDR3 runs to 16 residues. For the CDR3, the DNA is TGTGCCAGCAGTTTATTAAGGGGGACAGCTCACTACGAGCAGTACTTC. This gives the protein CASSLLRGTAHYEQYF.

The DNA for the CDR3 is TGCGCCAGCAGCCAAGGCATGGGCGGGAGGGAGGTTGATACGCAGTATTTT. This codes for CASSQGMGGREVDTQYF. The rearrangement joins TRBV4-3 to TRBJ2-3; 9 bases agree with TRBD2. With 1 base clipped from V and 6 bases from J, the junction kept 11 bases outside the gene matches. The CDR3 consists of 17 residues. Per germline, CDR1 LGHNA and CDR2 YSLEER.

The rearrangement joins TRBV20-1 to TRBJ2-1; D is ambiguous. The CDR3 contains 11 residues. Germline V gene lookup returns CDR1 DFQATT and CDR2 SNEGSKA (reference sequence). The V and J ends lost 1 base and 9 bases respectively, with 7 bases between them. The CDR3 bases are TGCAGTGCTAGAGCTTCCTTTGAGCAGTTCTTC. The encoded protein is CSARASFEQFF.

The chain recombines TRBV7-7 with TRBJ2-1; no firm D call. The CDR3 runs 16 residues. The germline V and J ends were trimmed by 4 bases and 5 bases, with 18 bases remaining between them. Germline lookup yields CDR1 SSHAT and CDR2 FNYEAQ (reference sequence). DNA of the CDR3: TGTGCCAGCAGCTCCGGGCCGGGCCAGCCGAACAATGAGCAGTTCTTC. Its translation is CASSSGPGQPNNEQFF.

Remarks on this clone: Other nucleotide sequences from this sample produce the same CDR3. The chain combines TRBV5-1 with TRBJ2-1, with 7 bases lining up with TRBD2. The J segment lost 1 base and the V segment lost 5 bases, leaving 3 bases of the junction unmatched. This CDR3 is 14 amino acids long. From germline, CDR1 is SGHRS and CDR2 YFSETQ. CDR3 coding DNA: TGCGCCAGCAGTCTAGCGGCTTCCTACAATGAGCAGTTCTTC. Amino acid sequence: CASSLAASYNEQFF.

The chain carries TRBV18 and TRBJ2-1; tentatively, D is TRBD2 (8 bases). Germline V lookup: CDR1 KGHSH, CDR2 LQKENI. The CDR3 is made up of 21 amino acids. Trimming left V 3 bases short and J 0 bases short, with 27 bases between. The CDR3 here is CASSPLPGTAGLVSSYNEQFF. The DNA for the CDR3 is TGTGCCAGCTCACCCCTCCCCGGGACAGCGGGACTAGTCAGCTCCTACAATGAGCAGTTCTTC.

The gene calls are TRBV10-2 and TRBJ2-1; TRBD2 agrees at 12 bases. CDR1 and CDR2 from the germline V gene are WSHSY and SAAADI. Trimming cost V 6 bases and J 4 bases; bases outside gene matches: 4. This CDR3 has 15 amino acids. This chain's CDR3 is CASRASGRDYNEQFF. CDR3 DNA: TGCGCCAGCAGGGCTAGCGGGAGGGATTACAATGAGCAGTTCTTC.